This T cell receptor (beta chain) is from a study of vaccination and CD4 T cells after COVID-19. Study-level information: The makeup of the convalescents was six males and four females, two of them Hispanic. The post-COVID samples were taken a median roughly 94 days after diagnosis, anywhere from 35 to 161. The post-vaccine samples came a median 72 days after dose two (range 14 to 241). Broader study findings: Analysis covered relatively few convalescent patients and lacked any early post-infection timepoints.

Sample treatment: approximately 9-day PBMC culture with coronavirus spike peptide pools or control peptides (ViraFEST assay). The Oncomine TCR Beta short-read assay sequenced DNA from cultured CD4+ T cells. One entry per CDR3 protein results from TCRdb running MiXCR on the PCR reads. The sample has roughly 15,000 distinct CDR3 sequences; roughly three fifths are singletons. Details on this clonotype: Antigen specificity is unknown.

There are 16 residues in the CDR3. Germline V gene lookup returns CDR1 SNHLY and CDR2 FYNNEI. Trimming took 2 bases from V and 7 from J, leaving 20 bases between them. This receptor was identified in a human donor who had recovered from COVID-19. J is TRBJ1-2 and V is TRBV2; D may be TRBD1 (5 bases). The starting material was CD4+ T cells from blood, cultured in vitro, obtained after SARS-CoV-2 vaccination. The CDR3 protein is CASSELRGTNGFGYTF. The CDR3 DNA follows: TGTGCCAGCAGTGAACTGCGGGGGACCAATGGGTTTGGCTACACCTTC. Full variable domain (remainder filled in from reference TRBV2 and TRBJ1-2): EPEVTQTPSHQVTQMGQEVILRCVPISNHLYFYWYRQILGQKVEFLVSFYNNEISEKSEIFDDQFSVERPDGSNFTLKIRSTKLEDSAMYFCASSELRGTNGFGYTFGSGTRLTVV.